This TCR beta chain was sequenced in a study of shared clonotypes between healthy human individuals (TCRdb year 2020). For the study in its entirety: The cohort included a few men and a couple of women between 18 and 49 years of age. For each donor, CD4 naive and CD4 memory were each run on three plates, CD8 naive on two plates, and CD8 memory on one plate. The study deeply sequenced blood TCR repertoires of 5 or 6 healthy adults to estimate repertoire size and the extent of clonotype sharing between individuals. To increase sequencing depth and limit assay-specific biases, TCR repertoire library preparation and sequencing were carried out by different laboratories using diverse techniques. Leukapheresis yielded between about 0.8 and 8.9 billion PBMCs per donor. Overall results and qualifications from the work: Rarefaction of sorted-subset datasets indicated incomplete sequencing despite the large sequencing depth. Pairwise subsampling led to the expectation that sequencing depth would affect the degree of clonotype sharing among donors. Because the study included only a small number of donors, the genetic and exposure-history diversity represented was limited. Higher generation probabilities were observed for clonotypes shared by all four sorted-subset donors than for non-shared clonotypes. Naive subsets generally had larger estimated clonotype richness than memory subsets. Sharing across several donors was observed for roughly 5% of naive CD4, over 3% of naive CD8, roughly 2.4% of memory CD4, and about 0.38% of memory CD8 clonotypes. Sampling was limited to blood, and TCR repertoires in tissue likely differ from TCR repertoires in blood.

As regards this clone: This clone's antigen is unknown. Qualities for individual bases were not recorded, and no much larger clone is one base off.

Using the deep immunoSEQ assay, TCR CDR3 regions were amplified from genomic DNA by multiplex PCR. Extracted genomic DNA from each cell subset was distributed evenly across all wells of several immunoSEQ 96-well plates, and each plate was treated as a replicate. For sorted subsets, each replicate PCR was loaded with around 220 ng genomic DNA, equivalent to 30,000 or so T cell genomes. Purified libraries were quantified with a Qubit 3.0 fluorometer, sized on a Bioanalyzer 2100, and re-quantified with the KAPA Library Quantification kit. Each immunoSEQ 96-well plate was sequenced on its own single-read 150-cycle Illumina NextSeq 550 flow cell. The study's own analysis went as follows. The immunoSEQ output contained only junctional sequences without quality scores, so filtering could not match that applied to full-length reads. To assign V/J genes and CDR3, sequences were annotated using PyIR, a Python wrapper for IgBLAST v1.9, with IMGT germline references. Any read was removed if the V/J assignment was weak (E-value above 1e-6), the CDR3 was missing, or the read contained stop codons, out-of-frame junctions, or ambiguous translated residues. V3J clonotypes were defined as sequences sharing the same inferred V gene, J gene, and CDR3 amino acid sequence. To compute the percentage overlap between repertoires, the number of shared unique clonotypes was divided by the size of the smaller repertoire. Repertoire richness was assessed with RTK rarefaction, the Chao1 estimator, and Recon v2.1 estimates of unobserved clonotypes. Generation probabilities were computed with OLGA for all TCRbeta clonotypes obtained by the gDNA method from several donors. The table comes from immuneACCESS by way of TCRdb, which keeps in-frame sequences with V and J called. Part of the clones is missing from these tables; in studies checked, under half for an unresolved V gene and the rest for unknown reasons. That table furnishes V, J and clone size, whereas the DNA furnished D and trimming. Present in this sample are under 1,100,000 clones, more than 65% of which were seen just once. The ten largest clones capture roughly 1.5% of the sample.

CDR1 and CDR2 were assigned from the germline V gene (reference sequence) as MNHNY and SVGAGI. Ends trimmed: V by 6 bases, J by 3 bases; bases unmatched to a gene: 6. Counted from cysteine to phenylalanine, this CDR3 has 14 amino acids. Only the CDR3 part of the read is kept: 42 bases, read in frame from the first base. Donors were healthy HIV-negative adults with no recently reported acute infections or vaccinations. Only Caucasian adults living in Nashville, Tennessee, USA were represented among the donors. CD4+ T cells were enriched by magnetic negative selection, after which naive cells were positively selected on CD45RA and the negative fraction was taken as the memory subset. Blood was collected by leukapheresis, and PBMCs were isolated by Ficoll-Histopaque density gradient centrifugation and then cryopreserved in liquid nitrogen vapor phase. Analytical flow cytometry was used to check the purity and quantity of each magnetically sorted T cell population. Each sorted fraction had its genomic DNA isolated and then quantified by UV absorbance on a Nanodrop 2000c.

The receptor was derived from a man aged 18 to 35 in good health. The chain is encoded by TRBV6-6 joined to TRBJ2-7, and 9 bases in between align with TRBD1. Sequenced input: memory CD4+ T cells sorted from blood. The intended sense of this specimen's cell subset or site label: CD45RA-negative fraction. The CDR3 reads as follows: CASRKMGQGYEQYF. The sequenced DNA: TGTGCCAGCAGAAAAATGGGACAGGGCTACGAGCAGTACTTC.